This TCR beta chain was retrieved from a study of CD8+CD57+ T cells in acquired aplastic anemia. Study overall: Sorted CD4+ and CD8+ cells gave a mean 3.2 ug DNA, range 0.2 to 27.4 ug. Study outcomes and limitations: It was found that fewer than 35 CD8+ CDR3 sequences were shared between patients and controls.

Concerning this clonotype: What it binds is not known.

Sequencing involved patients with CD8+CD57+ cell expansion previously shown by flow cytometry. Patient blood was sampled before any therapy had been received. The CDR3 consists of 12 residues. The J segment lost 13 bases and the V segment lost 0 bases, leaving 6 bases of the junction unmatched. Germline values: CDR1 SGHNT, CDR2 YENEEA. Profiling that covered TCR beta VDJ and CDR3 relied on genomic DNA as its template. Each CDR3 protein is one row after TCRdb ran MiXCR on the reads. The sample lists about 270,000 distinct CDR3 sequences; roughly 82% were seen once. The sequence was collected from a human donor with aplastic anemia. Specimen: sorted CD4+, CD8+, or CD8+CD57+ T cells (not recorded which) from PBMCs. The rearrangement joins TRBV11-3 to TRBJ2-7, with TRBD1 matching over 7 bases. CDR3 sequence: CASSLDLTGHYF. The CDR3 DNA reads TGTGCCAGCAGCTTAGATCTGACAGGGCACTACTTC.